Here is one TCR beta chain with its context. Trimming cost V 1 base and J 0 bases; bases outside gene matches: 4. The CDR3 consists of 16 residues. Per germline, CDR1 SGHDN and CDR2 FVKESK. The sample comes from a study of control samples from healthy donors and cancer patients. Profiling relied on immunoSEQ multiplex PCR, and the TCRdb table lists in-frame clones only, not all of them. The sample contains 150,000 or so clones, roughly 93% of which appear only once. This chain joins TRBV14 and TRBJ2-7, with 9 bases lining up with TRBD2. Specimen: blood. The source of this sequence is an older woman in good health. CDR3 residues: CASSQAPLAGSYEQYF. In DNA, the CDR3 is TGTGCCAGCAGCCAAGCTCCACTAGCGGGCTCCTACGAGCAGTACTTC.